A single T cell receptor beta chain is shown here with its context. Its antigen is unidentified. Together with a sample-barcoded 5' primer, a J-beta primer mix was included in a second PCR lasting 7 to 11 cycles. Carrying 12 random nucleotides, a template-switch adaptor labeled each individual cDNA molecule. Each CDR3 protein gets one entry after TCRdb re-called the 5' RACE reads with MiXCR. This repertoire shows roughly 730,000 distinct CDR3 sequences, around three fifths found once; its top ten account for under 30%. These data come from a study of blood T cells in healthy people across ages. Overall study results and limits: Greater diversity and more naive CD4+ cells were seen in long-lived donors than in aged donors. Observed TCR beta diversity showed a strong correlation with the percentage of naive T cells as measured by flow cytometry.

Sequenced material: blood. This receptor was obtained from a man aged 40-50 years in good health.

The CDR3 region has the DNA TGTGCCAGCAGTTACGTGTCGGGAGGGAATTCACCCCTCCACTTT. Protein: CASSYVSGGNSPLHF. The J gene is TRBJ1-6, the V gene TRBV6-5; D unclear. The CDR3 runs 15 residues. CDR1 and CDR2 (germline): MNHEY, SVGAGI. V was pared by 2 bases and J by 7 bases, with 12 bases between.